A single sample gave rise to the 17 T cell receptor beta chains below, sequenced in a study of naive and memory T cell subsets. The beta constant-region primer was an equimolar mix of two oligonucleotides covering TRBC1 and TRBC2. TCRdb passed the UMI-ligation and nested PCR reads through MiXCR, listing each CDR3 protein once. The repertoire holds over 25,000 distinct CDR3 sequences, with around 10% as singletons. Sequencing was done on a sample of effector memory CD4+ T cells from blood. The subset was: effector memory, CD45RA- CD27-. The receptors originated from a human donor in good health.

This clonotype was counted between two and nine times. The genes are TRBV6-2 or TRBV6-3 and TRBJ2-7; D gene unclear. V was clipped by 4 bases and J by 0 bases, with 10 bases between them. This CDR3 is built from 14 residues. Germline V gives CDR1 MNHEY, CDR2 SVGEGT. The CDR3 loop reads CASSFGLSSYEQYF. In DNA, the CDR3 is TGTGCCAGCAGTTTTGGTTTGAGCTCCTACGAGCAGTACTTC.

The V and J genes are TRBV7-2 and TRBJ2-2, with no clear D. V was shortened by 1 base and J by 1 base, with 10 bases between the two germline ends. Germline CDR1 and CDR2: SGHTA and FQGNSA. This CDR3 has 16 residues. CDR3 sequence: CASSLEVRKNTGELFF. The CDR3 nucleotides read TGTGCCAGCAGCTTAGAGGTACGGAAGAACACCGGGGAGCTGTTTTTT.

In this sample, this clonotype turned up a few times. The J gene is TRBJ2-1, the V gene TRBV30; TRBD2 aligns across 7 bases. The trim removed 3 bases at V and 4 bases at J, leaving 9 bases unmatched. The CDR3 has 15 residues. The germline V gene has CDR1 GTSNPN and CDR2 SVGIG (reference sequence). The CDR3 DNA follows: TGTGCCTGGAGGTATGGGGGAGGGCCGTACAATGAGCAGTTCTTC. It yields the protein CAWRYGGGPYNEQFF.

This chain connects TRBV2 to TRBJ2-5, with D unclear. The length of the CDR3 is 12 residues. V was clipped by 10 bases and J by 0 bases, with 9 bases between them. Germline CDR1 and CDR2: SNHLY and FYNNEI. CDR3 loop: CATALNQETQYF. The CDR3 bases are TGTGCCACGGCGCTGAACCAAGAGACCCAGTACTTC.

This clonotype has a count of ten or more. The chain combines TRBV3-2 with TRBJ2-1. TRBV3-2 corresponds to a pseudogene. CDR3 length equals 13 residues. CDR3 residues: CASSQDFPNRQFF. In nucleotides, the CDR3 is TGTGCCAGCAGCCAAGATTTCCCAAACCGGCAGTTCTTC.

The table lists this clonotype with a few counts. The chain combines TRBV7-6 with TRBJ2-1; 7 bases align to TRBD1. From germline, CDR1 is SGHVS and CDR2 FNYEAQ. V lost 5 bases to trimming and J lost 9 bases; unmatched junction nucleotides: 13. This CDR3 spans 15 amino acids. The CDR3 is CASSLQTGRVGEQFF. Here the CDR3 DNA reads TGTGCCAGCAGCCTACAGACAGGGAGAGTTGGTGAGCAGTTCTTC.

In this sample, this clonotype turned up a few times. The chain joins TRBV28 to TRBJ2-7; D is ambiguous. V was pared by 1 base and J by 6 bases, with 7 bases between. The CDR3 spans 12 residues. Germline lookup yields CDR1 MDHEN and CDR2 SYDVKM. Here the CDR3 reads CASSLLASEQYF. The CDR3 region has the DNA TGTGCCAGCAGTTTATTGGCATCCGAGCAGTACTTC.

The rearrangement joins TRBV28 to TRBJ1-5, with TRBD1 as a possible D gene (5 bases). Germline CDR1 reads MDHEN; CDR2 reads SYDVKM. This CDR3 is 16 amino acids long. V was shortened by 5 bases and J by 5 bases, with 19 bases between the two germline ends. The CDR3 coding sequence is TGTGCCAGCAGTCCCTTATATGGGGCGAAGGATCAGCCCCAGCATTTT. It specifies CASSPLYGAKDQPQHF.

This chain joins TRBV2 and TRBJ1-2, with unresolved D. The V and J ends lost 3 bases and 0 bases respectively, with 8 bases between them. Germline values: CDR1 SNHLY, CDR2 FYNNEI. The CDR3 is 14 residues long. The CDR3 bases are TGTGCCAGCAGTGAGGTCAGAGCTAACTATGGCTACACCTTC. This translates into CASSEVRANYGYTF.

This clonotype showed up many times. The J gene is TRBJ2-1, the V gene TRBV3-1; perhaps D is TRBD1 or TRBD2 (5 bases each). This CDR3 has 13 amino acids. The germline V and J ends were trimmed by 1 base and 10 bases, with 11 bases remaining between them. Germline loops: CDR1 LGHDT, CDR2 YNNKEL (reference sequence). Here the CDR3 DNA reads TGTGCCAGCAGCCAAGTCGGGGCAGGAGAGCAGTTCTTC. It codes for CASSQVGAGEQFF.

This clonotype was counted between two and nine times. This rearrangement joins TRBV30 to TRBJ2-5, with D unresolved. The germline gives CDR1 GTSNPN, CDR2 SVGIG (reference sequence). The CDR3 has 14 amino acids. V gave up 0 bases and J gave up 2 bases, with 10 bases separating them. For the CDR3, the DNA is TGTGCCTGGAGTGTCAATTGGGTTCAAGAGACCCAGTACTTC. Residues: CAWSVNWVQETQYF.

This clonotype qualifies as large. The chain combines TRBV29-1 with TRBJ2-7; no firm D call. From germline, CDR1 is SQVTM and CDR2 ANQGSEA. V was pared by 5 bases and J by 8 bases, with 13 bases between. The CDR3 is made up of 11 amino acids. Here the CDR3 DNA reads TGCAGCGTTACCGACTCGTTCCAGCAGTACTTC. Amino acids: CSVTDSFQQYF.

This clonotype has only a few counts. This chain joins TRBV7-9 and TRBJ1-1; 8 bases match TRBD1. V lost 0 bases to trimming and J lost 0 bases; unmatched junction nucleotides: 6. This CDR3 comprises 17 residues. Germline V gene data show CDR1 as SEHNR and CDR2 as FQNEAQ (reference sequence). CDR3 in DNA: TGTGCCAGCAGCTTAGCGCGTGGACAGGGATTGAACACTGAAGCTTTCTTT. This gives the protein CASSLARGQGLNTEAFF.

This sequence joins TRBV7-2 and TRBJ2-5; no reliable D call. The germline V and J ends were trimmed by 3 bases and 1 base, with 18 bases remaining between them. The CDR3 runs to 17 residues. The germline V gene has CDR1 SGHTA and CDR2 FQGNSA. The CDR3 sequence is CASSFWVNQAAQETQYF. The CDR3 nucleotides read TGTGCCAGCAGCTTCTGGGTTAATCAGGCAGCCCAAGAGACCCAGTACTTC.

The J gene is TRBJ1-1, the V gene TRBV12-3 or TRBV12-4; tentatively, D is TRBD1 (6 bases). Trimming took off 2 bases at V and 8 bases at J, with 12 bases between the two ends. This CDR3 comprises 13 residues. This chain's CDR3 is CASSLKSGTEAFF. The DNA for the CDR3 is TGTGCCAGCAGTTTAAAGTCCGGGACAGAAGCTTTCTTT.

The chain is built from TRBV14 and TRBJ2-5; D ambiguous. The CDR3 loop spans 15 amino acids. Trimming took off 2 bases at V and 5 bases at J, with 15 bases between the two ends. Per germline, CDR1 SGHDN and CDR2 FVKESK. The CDR3 sequence: CASSQFARSRETQYF. The CDR3 nucleotides are TGTGCCAGCAGCCAATTTGCCAGGAGCCGTGAGACCCAGTACTTC. The full variable domain, rest sourced from reference TRBV14 and TRBJ2-5, is EAGVTQFPSHSVIEKGQTVTLRCDPISGHDNLYWYRRVMGKEIKFLLHFVKESKQDESGMPNNRFLAERTGGTYSTLKVQPAELEDSGVYFCASSQFARSRETQYFGPGTRLLVL.

The chain links TRBV6-6 to TRBJ1-1; possible D gene TRBD1, 5 bases. CDR1 is MNHNY, CDR2 SVGAGI, per germline (reference sequence). The germline V and J ends were trimmed by 8 bases and 3 bases, with 19 bases remaining between them. The CDR3 spans 15 residues. The CDR3 bases are TGTGCCAGCTCCGAGGGAGGGGCCCGGCACACTGAAGCTTTCTTT. Protein product: CASSEGGARHTEAFF.